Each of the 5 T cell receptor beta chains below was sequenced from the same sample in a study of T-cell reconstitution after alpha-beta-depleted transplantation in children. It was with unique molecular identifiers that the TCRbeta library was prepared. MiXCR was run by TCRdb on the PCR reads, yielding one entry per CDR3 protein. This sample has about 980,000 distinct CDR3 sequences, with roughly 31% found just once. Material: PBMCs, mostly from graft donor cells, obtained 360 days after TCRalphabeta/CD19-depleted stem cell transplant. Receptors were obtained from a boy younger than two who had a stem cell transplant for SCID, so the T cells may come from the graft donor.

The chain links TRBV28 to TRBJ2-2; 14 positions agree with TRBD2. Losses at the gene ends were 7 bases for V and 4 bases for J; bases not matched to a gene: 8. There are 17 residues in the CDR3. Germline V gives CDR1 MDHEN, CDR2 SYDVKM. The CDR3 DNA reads TGTGCCAGCACCGGGACTAGCGGGGGTTCAGGCACCGGGGAGCTGTTTTTT. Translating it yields CASTGTSGGSGTGELFF.

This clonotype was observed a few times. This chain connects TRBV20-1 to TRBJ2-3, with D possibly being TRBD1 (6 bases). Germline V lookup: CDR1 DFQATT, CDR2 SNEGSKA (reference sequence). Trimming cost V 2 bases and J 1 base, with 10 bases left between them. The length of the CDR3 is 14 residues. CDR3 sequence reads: CSARKWGRTDTQYF. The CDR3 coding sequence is TGCAGTGCTAGAAAGTGGGGGCGCACAGATACGCAGTATTTT.

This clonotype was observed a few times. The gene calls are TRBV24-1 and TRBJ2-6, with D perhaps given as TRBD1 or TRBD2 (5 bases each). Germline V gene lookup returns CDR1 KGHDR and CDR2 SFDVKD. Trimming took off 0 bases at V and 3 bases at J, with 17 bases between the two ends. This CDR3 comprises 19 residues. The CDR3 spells CATSDLPGTEYFGANVLTF. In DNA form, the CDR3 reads TGTGCCACCAGTGATTTGCCCGGGACGGAGTACTTTGGGGCCAACGTCCTGACTTTC.

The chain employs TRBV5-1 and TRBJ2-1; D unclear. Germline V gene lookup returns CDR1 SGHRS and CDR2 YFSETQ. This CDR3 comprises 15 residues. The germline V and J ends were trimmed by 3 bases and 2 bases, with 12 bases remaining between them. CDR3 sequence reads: CASSSTDFTYNEQFF. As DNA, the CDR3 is TGCGCCAGCAGCTCAACAGATTTTACCTACAATGAGCAGTTCTTC.

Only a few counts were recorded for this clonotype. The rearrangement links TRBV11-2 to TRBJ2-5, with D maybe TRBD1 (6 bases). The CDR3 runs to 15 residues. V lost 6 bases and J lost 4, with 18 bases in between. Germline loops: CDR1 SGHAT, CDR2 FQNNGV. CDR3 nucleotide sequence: TGTGCCAGCAGTATCCCAGGGGTTTTACGAGAGACCCAGTACTTC. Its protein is CASSIPGVLRETQYF. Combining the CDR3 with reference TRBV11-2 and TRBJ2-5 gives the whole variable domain EAGVAQSPRYKIIEKRQSVAFWCNPISGHATLYWYQQILGQGPKLLIQFQNNGVVDDSQLPKDRFSAERLKGVDSTLKIQPAKLEDSAVYLCASSIPGVLRETQYFGPGTRLLVL.